The 22 T cell receptor beta chains below all came from one sample that was sequenced in a study of shared clonotypes between healthy human individuals. The method was immunoSEQ multiplex PCR; TCRdb's version includes in-frame clones alone and lacks a portion of them. This table holds roughly 1,500,000 clones, approximately 98.5% found once. The sample taken for sequencing was naive CD4+ T cells sorted from blood. This sample's subset: CD45RA+ positively selected. The source of these receptors is a man aged 25 to 45 in good health.

About this clone: The same CDR3 can be traced to other DNA sequences in this sample. This chain joins TRBV7-6 and TRBJ1-1; weak D call: TRBD1 (5 bases). The germline gives CDR1 SGHVS, CDR2 FNYEAQ. With 1 base removed from V and 1 base from J, the gap between germline ends came to 10 bases. The CDR3 has 15 amino acids. The CDR3 nucleotides read TGTGCCAGCAGCTTAGGGCAGGGCGGGAACACTGAAGCTTTCTTT. As protein: CASSLGQGGNTEAFF. Variable domain in full (rest from reference TRBV7-6 and TRBJ1-1): GAGVSQSPRYKVTKRGQDVALRCDPISGHVSLYWYRQALGQGPEFLTYFNYEAQQDKSGLPNDRFSAERPEGSISTLTIQRTEQRDSAMYRCASSLGQGGNTEAFFGQGTRLTVV.

The chain links TRBV2 to TRBJ2-1, with 9 bases matching TRBD1. The trim removed 8 bases at V and 6 bases at J, leaving 11 bases unmatched. CDR1 is SNHLY, CDR2 FYNNEI, per germline. The CDR3 sequence is 15 residues long. The DNA for the CDR3 is TGTGCCAGCGGACAGGGGCGCGCAGGTGGCAATGAGCAGTTCTTC. Its translation: CASGQGRAGGNEQFF.

This rearrangement joins TRBV27 to TRBJ1-1; no clear D gene. Trimming took off 6 bases at V and 5 bases at J, with 25 bases between the two ends. Germline V lookup: CDR1 MNHEY, CDR2 SMNVEV (reference sequence). This CDR3 is 17 amino acids long. CDR3 DNA: TGTGCCAGCAGCACTTATTTGCTCGGGATAGGCAGAACTGAAGCTTTCTTT. It is translated as CASSTYLLGIGRTEAFF.

CDR3 residues: CATSSGILFQETQYF. The CDR3 DNA follows: TGCGCCACCTCTAGCGGGATCCTATTTCAAGAGACCCAGTACTTC. The chain joins TRBV5-1 to TRBJ2-5; TRBD2 aligns across 9 bases. Looked up from germline, CDR1 is SGHRS and CDR2 is YFSETQ. The V gene end was trimmed by 9 bases and the J gene end by 2 bases; junction bases not matched to a gene: 11. The CDR3 is 15 residues long.

This chain joins TRBV28 and TRBJ2-1; D is uncertain. Looked up from germline, CDR1 is MDHEN and CDR2 is SYDVKM. The germline V and J ends were trimmed by 5 bases and 0 bases, with 14 bases remaining between them. CDR3 length equals 16 residues. The CDR3 spells CASSPLSLGSYNEQFF. The CDR3 nucleotides read TGTGCCAGCAGTCCCCTCAGTCTGGGCTCCTACAATGAGCAGTTCTTC.

In regard to this clone: The sample holds other DNA sequences that translate to the same CDR3. V usage is TRBV6-1 and J usage is TRBJ1-5; D is uncertain. V was shortened by 4 bases and J by 4 bases, with 5 bases between the two germline ends. Germline loops: CDR1 MNHNS, CDR2 SASEGT. This CDR3 is built from 12 residues. CDR3 protein: CASSGSNQPQHF. As DNA, the CDR3 is TGTGCCAGCAGTGGGTCAAATCAGCCCCAGCATTTT.

The chain carries TRBV9 and TRBJ2-7; 11 bases fit TRBD2. CDR3 length: 16 amino acids. Trimming removed 4 bases from V and 5 bases from J; junction bases left unmatched: 11. The germline V gene has CDR1 SGDLS and CDR2 YYNGEE. CDR3: CASSTGLAGQFHEQYF. Here the CDR3 DNA reads TGTGCCAGCAGCACCGGACTAGCGGGTCAATTCCACGAGCAGTACTTC.

The chain couples TRBV5-1 to TRBJ1-2; no reliable D call. V dropped 0 bases and J dropped 4 bases, with 10 bases sitting between them. The CDR3 has 14 residues. Germline V gene sequence: CDR1 SGHRS, CDR2 YFSETQ. CDR3 amino acids: CASSLGQFLYGYTF. The DNA of the CDR3 is TGCGCCAGCAGCTTGGGACAATTCCTCTATGGCTACACCTTC. Combining the CDR3 with reference TRBV5-1 and TRBJ1-2 gives the whole variable domain KAGVTQTPRYLIKTRGQQVTLSCSPISGHRSVSWYQQTPGQGLQFLFEYFSETQRNKGNFPGRFSGRQFSNSRSEMNVSTLELGDSALYLCASSLGQFLYGYTFGSGTRLTVV.

The rearrangement joins TRBV29-1 to TRBJ2-2; the match to TRBD1 covers 9 bases. Germline V gene lookup returns CDR1 SQVTM and CDR2 ANQGSEA. The V segment lost 7 bases and the J segment 0 bases; nucleotides outside the gene matches: 3. The CDR3 is 14 amino acids. CDR3: CSAGQGTNTGELFF. CDR3 coding DNA: TGCAGCGCGGGACAGGGTACGAACACCGGGGAGCTGTTTTTT.

The gene calls are TRBV14 and TRBJ2-5; D remains unclear. The CDR3 runs 14 residues. Looked up from germline, CDR1 is SGHDN and CDR2 is FVKESK. Trimming removed 0 bases from V and 1 base from J, with 6 bases in between. The CDR3: CASSQEPFQETQYF. DNA of the CDR3: TGTGCCAGCAGCCAAGAACCGTTCCAAGAGACCCAGTACTTC.

The chain employs TRBV5-6 and TRBJ2-1, with 8 positions matching TRBD2. The germline V gene has CDR1 SGHDT and CDR2 YYEEEE. J was trimmed by 4 bases and V by 4 bases; bases with no gene match: 7. The CDR3 loop spans 15 amino acids. The chain's CDR3 is CASSITSGYYNEQFF. CDR3 bases: TGTGCCAGCAGCATTACTAGCGGATATTACAATGAGCAGTTCTTC.

This rearrangement joins TRBV5-1 to TRBJ2-1, with TRBD2 matching 12 bases. The J segment lost 5 bases and the V segment lost 2 bases, leaving 8 bases of the junction unmatched. The length of the CDR3 is 17 residues. The germline V gene has CDR1 SGHRS and CDR2 YFSETQ. In DNA, the CDR3 is TGCGCCAGCAGCTTCCGACTAGCGGGAGATATCGACAATGAGCAGTTCTTC. Translation: CASSFRLAGDIDNEQFF.

This clone came up once. V and J are TRBV11-3 and TRBJ1-1; D is ambiguous. The CDR3 runs 13 residues. Germline V gene sequence: CDR1 SGHNT, CDR2 YENEEA. V was pared by 0 bases and J by 0 bases, with 2 bases between. The DNA for the CDR3 is TGTGCCAGCAGCTTAGATCTGAACACTGAAGCTTTCTTT. Protein product: CASSLDLNTEAFF.

The CDR3 reads CASSWNPGRPQETQYF. CDR3 nucleotides: TGTGCCAGTAGTTGGAATCCGGGACGTCCTCAAGAGACCCAGTACTTC. The chain has TRBV19 and TRBJ2-5; D could derive from TRBD1 or TRBD2 (5 bases each). The CDR3 spans 16 residues. CDR1 and CDR2 from the germline V gene are LNHDA and SQIVND (reference sequence). V was trimmed by 5 bases and J by 2 bases, leaving 18 bases between them.

J is TRBJ2-6 and V is TRBV29-1, with D perhaps TRBD1 (6 bases). V was pared by 3 bases and J by 2 bases, with 11 bases between. Germline lookup yields CDR1 SQVTM and CDR2 ANQGSEA. The CDR3 length is 15 residues. The CDR3 loop is CSVEGHRAGANVLTF. In DNA, the CDR3 is TGCAGCGTTGAGGGACACCGGGCTGGGGCCAACGTCCTGACTTTC.

The V and J genes are TRBV9 and TRBJ2-3; D call uncertain. The V end was cut by 0 bases, the J end by 1 base, with 9 bases between. Per the germline V gene, CDR1 is SGDLS and CDR2 is YYNGEE. This CDR3 comprises 15 residues. CDR3 sequence reads: CASSVDGGGTDTQYF. The CDR3 DNA is TGTGCCAGCAGCGTAGACGGCGGAGGCACAGATACGCAGTATTTT.

This chain links TRBV7-3 with TRBJ1-2; 8 bases are shared with TRBD1. The CDR3 totals 13 residues. The junction had 7 bases not matched to a gene; V was cut back by 4 bases and J by 9 bases. Germline CDR1 is SGHTA and CDR2 is FQGTGA. The CDR3 coding sequence is TGTGCCAGCAGCTCGTTGGACAGGGCTAGCTACACCTTC. It yields the protein CASSSLDRASYTF.

J is TRBJ1-4 and V is TRBV29-1; D is unclear. The germline V gene has CDR1 SQVTM and CDR2 ANQGSEA. The CDR3 length is 11 residues. Trimming shortened V by 4 bases and J by 6 bases, and 6 bases separated the two germline ends. CDR3 amino acids: CSVARHEKLFF. The DNA for the CDR3 is TGCAGCGTTGCCCGGCATGAAAAACTGTTTTTT.

The rearrangement links TRBV19 to TRBJ2-7; the match to TRBD2 covers 7 bases. Germline CDR1 is LNHDA and CDR2 is SQIVND (reference sequence). The CDR3 has 13 amino acids. V trimming: 5 bases; J trimming: 5 bases; junction bases outside the gene matches: 6. The chain's CDR3 is CASSLGLDNEQYF. CDR3 coding DNA: TGTGCCAGTAGTCTTGGACTAGATAACGAGCAGTACTTC.

The rearrangement uses TRBV9 and TRBJ2-3, with 7 bases fitting TRBD1. V shed 4 bases, J shed 2 bases, and the junction held 4 bases outside the gene matches. The CDR3 is 14 amino acids. The V gene's germline CDR1 is SGDLS and CDR2 YYNGEE. The CDR3 DNA follows: TGTGCCAGCAGCCTTGGACAGGTCACAGATACGCAGTATTTT. This translates into CASSLGQVTDTQYF.

The chain combines TRBV28 with TRBJ2-2; D is unresolved. There are 14 residues in the CDR3. V lost 5 bases, J lost 6 bases, and 13 bases lay in between. CDR1 is MDHEN, CDR2 SYDVKM, per germline. CDR3: CASSALSPPGELFF. CDR3 in DNA: TGTGCCAGCAGTGCCTTATCCCCCCCCGGGGAGCTGTTTTTT.

V usage is TRBV5-1 and J usage is TRBJ2-2; either TRBD1 or TRBD2 may fit D (6 bases each). The V gene lost 1 base and the J gene lost 0 bases, with 10 bases spanning the gap. CDR1 is SGHRS, CDR2 YFSETQ, per germline. CDR3 size: 16 residues. CDR3 residues: CASSLTGAANTGELFF. The CDR3 coding sequence is TGCGCCAGCAGCTTGACGGGGGCAGCGAACACCGGGGAGCTGTTTTTT.